This TCR beta chain was found in a study of T cells in Graves' hyperthyroidism and ophthalmopathy. The germline gives CDR1 SGHVS, CDR2 FQNEAQ. The CDR3 has 16 amino acids. With 5 bases clipped from V and 1 base from J, the junction kept 3 bases outside the gene matches. Study conclusions and caveats: Most thyroid clonotypes expanded above 0.001 were also detected in blood.

Using RNA transcripts as the source, TCR beta CDR3 regions were amplified. HTBI primers were employed in a first-round RT-PCR of the TCR CDR3. TCRdb reprocessed the multiplex PCR reads with MiXCR, giving one entry per CDR3 protein. The data contain about 380,000 distinct CDR3 sequences, 18% of them singletons. Ophthalmopathy patients had Clinical Activity Score at least 3, NOSPECS grade at least 4, duration under 3 months. Fresh 10 ml peripheral blood yielded PBMCs. This clonotype appeared many times. Antigen specificity is unknown. Material for sequencing was blood. The clonotype originates from a man aged 18 to 29 with Graves' ophthalmopathy. The chain couples TRBV7-8 to TRBJ2-3; 13 bases line up with TRBD2. The CDR3 region has the DNA TGTGCCAGCAGCAACGGACTAGCGGGGGGCACAGATACGCAGTATTTT. This sequence encodes CASSNGLAGGTDTQYF. The full variable domain, its missing parts supplied by reference TRBV7-8 and TRBJ2-3, is GAGVSQSPRYKVAKRGQDVALRCDPISGHVSLFWYQQALGQGPEFLTYFQNEAQLDKSGLPSDRFFAERPEGSVSTLKIQRTQQEDSAVYLCASSNGLAGGTDTQYFGPGTRLTVL.